Included here is one T cell receptor beta chain sequence, with context. Its target is unknown. The data were produced by immunoSEQ multiplex PCR, yet TCRdb's version contains in-frame clones alone and is incomplete. The sample shows 150,000 or so clones, nearly 95% of them seen only once. The data were obtained in a study of graft-versus-host responses after intestinal transplantation. The study, taken as a whole, reports: Recipient marrow harbored GvH clones, some of which surfaced first in ileum or blood. Early after transplant, HvG clones declined as circulating GvH clones peaked.

CDR3 length equals 10 residues. Looked up from germline, CDR1 is MNHNY and CDR2 is SVGAGI (reference sequence). V shed 6 bases and J shed 4 bases, with 3 bases lying between them. The rearrangement joins TRBV6-6 to TRBJ1-1; no reliable D call. The sequencing here drew on unstimulated CD4+ T cells sorted from spleen or lymph node cells, taken before intestinal transplant. This clonotype was sampled from a human donor who received an intestinal transplant. CDR3 in DNA: TGTGCCAGCAGATCCACTGAAGCTTTCTTT. Translated: CASRSTEAFF.